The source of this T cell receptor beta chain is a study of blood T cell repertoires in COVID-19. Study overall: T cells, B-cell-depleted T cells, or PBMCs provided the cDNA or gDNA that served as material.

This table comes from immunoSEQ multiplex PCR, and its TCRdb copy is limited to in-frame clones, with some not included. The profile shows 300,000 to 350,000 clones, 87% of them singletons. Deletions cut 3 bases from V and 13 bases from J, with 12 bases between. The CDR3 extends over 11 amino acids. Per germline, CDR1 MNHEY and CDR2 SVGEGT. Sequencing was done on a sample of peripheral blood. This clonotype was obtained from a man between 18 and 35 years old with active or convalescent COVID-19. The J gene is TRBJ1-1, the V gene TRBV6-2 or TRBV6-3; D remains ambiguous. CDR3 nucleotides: TGTGCCAGCAGTTATTCCAGGCTGCGTTTCTTT. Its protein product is CASSYSRLRFF.